This T cell receptor (beta chain) was captured in a study of cytomegalovirus exposure and HLA in healthy donors. Study details: The Caucasian-associated ancestry cluster contained about 80% of the approximately 410 genotyped donors. Study conclusions and caveats: Productive status was seen about 87% or about 30% of the time for most TCR beta V segments in an earlier analysis. Donor immune exposure was known only as CMV serostatus.

Of note for this clone: The target antigen is unknown.

Primers for the PCR totalled 60 Vbeta and 13 Jbeta. Measured with immunoSEQ multiplex PCR; TCRdb has only the in-frame clones, and not every one. This sample has about 140,000 clones, with approximately 80% found just once. This CDR3 is built from 15 residues. V shed 5 bases, J shed 5 bases, and the junction held 7 bases outside the gene matches. Germline V gives CDR1 SGHTA, CDR2 FQGTGA. This chain uses TRBV7-3 with TRBJ2-3; 10 nucleotides line up with TRBD2. The sequencing input was PBMCs. The TCR originated in a young man in good health and CMV-seropositive. CDR3 sequence reads: CASSPFLAGVDTQYF. CDR3 in DNA: TGTGCCAGCAGCCCCTTTCTAGCGGGAGTAGATACGCAGTATTTT.